This TCR beta chain is drawn from a study of CD8+ T cells in alopecia areata. The treatment here: oral pan-JAK inhibitor, 5-10 mg twice daily. Both peripheral blood and punch biopsies of lesional scalp skin were obtained from patients who had alopecia areata. Once RNA had been extracted, it was reverse transcribed into cDNA to act as the sequencing template. Only in-frame clones appear in the TCRdb table, and some are missing; sequencing was by immunoSEQ multiplex PCR. The repertoire holds some 210,000 clones, with approximately 72% as singletons. Germline assignment: CDR1 SQVTM and CDR2 ANQGSEA. This CDR3 has 12 residues. The ends lost 7 bases at V and 5 bases at J; junction bases unmatched: 4. The study's findings and limits: Persistence in scalp and blood during tofacitinib was observed for many expanded lesional clones.

Turning to this clone: The antigen is unknown.

The V and J genes are TRBV29-1 and TRBJ2-7; 11 nucleotides agree with TRBD1. Sequences were derived from CD4+ T cells sorted from blood, sampled around week 44, from a patient treated with tofacitinib. The TCR sequence derives from a human donor with alopecia areata. This CDR3 reads CSAVDRGHEQYF. CDR3 coding DNA: TGCAGCGCCGTGGACAGGGGGCACGAGCAGTACTTC.